This T cell receptor (beta chain) was obtained from a study of shared clonotypes between healthy human individuals. General observations from the study: Shared clonotypes across all four donors exceeded non-shared ones in generation probability. Despite large depth, rarefaction showed incomplete sorted-subset sequencing.

Donors, without exception, were Caucasian adults residing in Nashville, Tennessee. Comment on this clone: Its antigen is unknown.

Some clones are missing from TCRdb's copy, which holds only in-frame ones; the method was immunoSEQ multiplex PCR. The table records about a million clones, 65% to 75% of them present only once. Sequencing was carried out using memory CD4+ T cells sorted from blood. Subset defined: CD45RA-negative fraction. The source of this sequence is a man aged 18 to 30 in good health.

Here the CDR3 reads CASRHPSGRSPYEQYF. CDR3 in DNA: TGTGCCAGCCGCCATCCGAGTGGCCGGAGCCCCTACGAGCAGTACTTC. This sequence joins TRBV6-6 and TRBJ2-7, with D hard to call. This CDR3 has 16 residues. V lost 8 bases to trimming and J lost 2 bases, with 22 bases between them. The germline V gene has CDR1 MNHNY and CDR2 SVGAGI (reference sequence).